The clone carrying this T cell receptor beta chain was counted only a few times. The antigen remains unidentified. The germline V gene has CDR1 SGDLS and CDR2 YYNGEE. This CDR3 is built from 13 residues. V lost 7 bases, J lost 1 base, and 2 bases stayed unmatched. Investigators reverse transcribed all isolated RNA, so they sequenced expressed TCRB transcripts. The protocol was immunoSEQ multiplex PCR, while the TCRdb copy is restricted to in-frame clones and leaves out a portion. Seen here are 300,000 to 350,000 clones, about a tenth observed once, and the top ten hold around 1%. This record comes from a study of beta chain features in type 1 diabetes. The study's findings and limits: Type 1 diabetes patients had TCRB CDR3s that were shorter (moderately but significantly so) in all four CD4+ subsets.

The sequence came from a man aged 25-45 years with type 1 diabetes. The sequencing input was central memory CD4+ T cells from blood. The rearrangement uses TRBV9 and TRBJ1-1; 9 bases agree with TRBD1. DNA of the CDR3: TGTGCCAGCGGGACAGGGACGAACACTGAAGCTTTCTTT. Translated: CASGTGTNTEAFF.